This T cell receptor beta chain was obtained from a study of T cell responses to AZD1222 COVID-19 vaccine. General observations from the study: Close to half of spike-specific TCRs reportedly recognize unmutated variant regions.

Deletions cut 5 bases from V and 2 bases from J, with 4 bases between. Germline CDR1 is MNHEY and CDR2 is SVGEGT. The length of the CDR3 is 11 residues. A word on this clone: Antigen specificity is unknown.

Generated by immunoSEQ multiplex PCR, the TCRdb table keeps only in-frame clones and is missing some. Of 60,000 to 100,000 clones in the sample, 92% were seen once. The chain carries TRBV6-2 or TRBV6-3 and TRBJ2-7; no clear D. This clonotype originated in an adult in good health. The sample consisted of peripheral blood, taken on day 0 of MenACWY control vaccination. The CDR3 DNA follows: TGTGCCAGCAGTAACGCCTACGAGCAGTACTTC. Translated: CASSNAYEQYF.